The clone carrying this T cell receptor (beta chain) was recorded many times. Its antigen is not identified. The sample is drawn from a study of early T cells in non-severe SARS-CoV-2 infection. Overall study context: Unsorted whole-blood RNA was sequenced in bulk, leaving chains unpaired.

Study-wide points: Private and CD4 specificities were missed by VDJdb matching, which favored anti-spike CD8 responses.

Individual cDNA molecules were tagged with unique molecular identifiers. TCRdb called the 5' RACE reads again in MiXCR, with one record for every CDR3 protein. This sample has more than 35,000 distinct CDR3 sequences, with about 6.2% found just once. The CDR3 sequence is 15 residues long. V shed 1 base, J shed 6 bases, and the junction held 7 bases outside the gene matches. Germline loops: CDR1 MNHNY, CDR2 SVGAGI (reference sequence). The gene calls are TRBV6-6 and TRBJ2-7, with 9 bases matching TRBD2. Material: whole blood. The TCR originated in an adult who was a healthcare worker with PCR-confirmed SARS-CoV-2 infection or an uninfected control (not recorded which). CDR3 in amino acids: CASSYFLAGNGEQYF. For the CDR3, the DNA is TGTGCCAGCAGTTACTTCCTAGCGGGAAACGGCGAGCAGTACTTC.